This T cell receptor beta chain was identified in a study of control samples from healthy donors and cancer patients. V shed 5 bases and J shed 1 base, with 14 bases lying between them. There are 15 residues in the CDR3. Germline CDR1 reads LNHDA; CDR2 reads SQIVND (reference sequence). Sequencing was performed with immunoSEQ multiplex PCR; in TCRdb, only in-frame clones are kept and a portion is missing. Of 100,000 to 150,000 clones listed, about 94% are singletons. J is TRBJ1-1 and V is TRBV19; D remains ambiguous. This clonotype was sampled from a man aged 25-45 years in good health. What was sequenced was blood. The CDR3 DNA reads TGTGCCAGTAGTTACCTAGGGAGGTCGAACACTGAAGCTTTCTTT. Its translation: CASSYLGRSNTEAFF.